These 26 T cell receptor beta chains originate from one sample sequenced in a study of blood T cells in healthy people across ages. Combining a sample-barcoded 5' primer with a J-beta primer mix, a second PCR ran for roughly 7 to 12 cycles. TCRdb called the 5' RACE reads again in MiXCR, with one record for every CDR3 protein. Altogether hundreds of thousands of distinct CDR3 sequences are present, about 48% being singletons, with the ten largest covering about 42%. The sample comprised blood. The receptor set was obtained from an elderly man in good health.

This chain uses TRBV20-1 with TRBJ1-5, with TRBD1 as a possible D gene (5 bases). V was clipped by 5 bases and J by 7 bases, with 18 bases between them. From germline, CDR1 is DFQATT and CDR2 SNEGSKA (reference sequence). The CDR3 has 14 amino acids. In DNA form, the CDR3 reads TGCAGTGCTGCTAAGGAGGGGAACAAGCAGCCCCAGCATTTT. This gives the protein CSAAKEGNKQPQHF.

This clonotype appeared once. V gene TRBV21-1 combines with J gene TRBJ1-5. TRBV21-1 is annotated as a pseudogene. CDR3 length equals 15 residues. CDR3 bases: TGTGCCAGCAGGTTGGGAGTGGGTTCGCGGCAGCCCCAGCATTTT. This sequence encodes CASRLGVGSRQPQHF.

Details on this clonotype: The germline gene is not matched at one end of the junction; a read error may be the cause. The chain carries TRBV3-1 and TRBJ1-4; no firm D call. The V gene's germline CDR1 is LGHDT and CDR2 YNNKEL (reference sequence). This CDR3 region has 13 residues. The CDR3 DNA follows: TGTGCCAGCAGCCCCCGGTGGGGTGAAAAACAGTTTTTT. This translates into CASSPRWGEKQFF.

The V and J genes are TRBV20-1 and TRBJ2-5; D gene unclear. Trimming shortened V by 6 bases and J by 5 bases, and 16 bases separated the two germline ends. The CDR3 has 13 amino acids. Germline CDR1 is DFQATT and CDR2 is SNEGSKA (reference sequence). CDR3 region: CSAPQLVGETQYF. The CDR3 DNA is TGCAGTGCCCCCCAGTTGGTGGGGGAGACCCAGTACTTC.

V usage is TRBV6-5 and J usage is TRBJ1-6, with D tentatively TRBD1 (5 bases). Trimming left V 0 bases short and J 10 bases short, with 22 bases between. In germline, CDR1 is MNHEY, CDR2 SVGAGI. The CDR3 has 18 amino acids. The CDR3 sequence is CASSYSGRNYQGDSPLHF. CDR3 nucleotide sequence: TGTGCCAGCAGTTACTCGGGACGGAACTACCAAGGAGACTCACCCCTCCACTTT.

This rearrangement joins TRBV6-5 to TRBJ2-5; D possibly corresponds to TRBD1 (6 bases). V lost 5 bases to trimming and J lost 4 bases, with 14 bases between them. Germline CDR1 MNHEY, CDR2 SVGAGI. The CDR3 is 14 amino acids. CDR3 loop: CASSPQTGGETQYF. In nucleotides, the CDR3 is TGTGCCAGCAGTCCCCAGACAGGTGGAGAGACCCAGTACTTC.

The rearrangement links TRBV5-5 to TRBJ2-7; 8 nucleotides align to TRBD2. The CDR3 has 13 residues. CDR1 and CDR2 (germline): SGHKS, YYEKEE (reference sequence). V shed 4 bases and J 11 bases; nucleotides not matched to a gene: 11. In nucleotides, the CDR3 is TGTGCCAGCAGCGGGACGCTAGCGGGCCGCGAGTACTTC. Residues: CASSGTLAGREYF.

Details on this clonotype: Possible read error: a much larger clone is one base away. The gene calls are TRBV12-3 or TRBV12-4 and TRBJ2-1; TRBD2 agrees at 13 bases. The CDR3 totals 15 residues. The CDR3 DNA sequence: TGTGTCAGCAGTTCCGGGACTAGCGGGACCGATGAGCAGTTCTTC. Encoded protein: CVSSSGTSGTDEQFF.

The chain is built from TRBV11-2 and TRBJ2-1; TRBD1 matches 10 bases. The germline V gene has CDR1 SGHAT and CDR2 FQNNGV. This CDR3 spans 15 amino acids. The trim removed 5 bases at V and 6 bases at J, leaving 7 bases unmatched. CDR3 in DNA: TGTGCCAGCAGCACTTCCGGGACAGGGGCCAATGAGCAGTTCTTC. It is translated as CASSTSGTGANEQFF.

The gene calls are TRBV27 and TRBJ2-3; D perhaps matches TRBD1 (6 bases). This CDR3 contains 14 residues. Germline CDR1 MNHEY, CDR2 SMNVEV (reference sequence). Trimming stripped 5 bases from V and 14 bases from J, with 23 bases between. As DNA, the CDR3 is TGTGCCAGCAGTAGAGGACAGCATGCGGAATACGCGTATTTT. Translated, it gives CASSRGQHAEYAYF.

The rearrangement joins TRBV4-1 to TRBJ2-7; 9 bases line up with TRBD1. Germline V lookup: CDR1 MGHRA, CDR2 YSYEKL. The CDR3 runs to 14 residues. Germline trimming cut 4 bases from V and 7 bases from J; bases unmatched to any gene: 8. The CDR3 region is CASSPRTGAREQYF. The CDR3, as DNA: TGCGCCAGCAGCCCGCGGACAGGGGCGAGAGAGCAGTACTTC.

The genes are TRBV25-1 and TRBJ2-1; D is possibly TRBD2 (5 bases). Gene TRBJ2-7 matches the end of the DNA better, so the J call may be wrong. Germline CDR1 is MGHDK and CDR2 is SYGVNS. The CDR3 has 15 amino acids. CDR3: CASSFVGGAYNEQYF. The CDR3 DNA follows: TGTGCCAGCAGTTTCGTCGGAGGCGCCTACAATGAGCAGTACTTC.

This clonotype was detected only a few times. The rearrangement links TRBV3-1 to TRBJ1-2; a weak D match, TRBD1 (5 bases). The V end was cut by 0 bases, the J end by 8 bases, with 16 bases between. The germline CDR1 and CDR2 sequences are LGHDT and YNNKEL (reference sequence). The CDR3 runs to 15 residues. CDR3 sequence: CASSQDPDSWTGYTF. The CDR3 DNA follows: TGTGCCAGCAGCCAAGATCCCGACAGTTGGACGGGCTACACCTTC.

This clonotype occurred once. The chain carries TRBV3-1 and TRBJ1-2; 9 bases are a match to TRBD1. The germline V gene has CDR1 LGHDT and CDR2 YNNKEL (reference sequence). After removal of 5 bases from V and 8 bases from J, the junction contained 9 bases not matched to a gene. The CDR3 is 14 residues long. CDR3 in DNA: TGTGCCAGCAGCGGAACAGGGGGCGCGGGGGGCTACACCTTC. This translates into CASSGTGGAGGYTF.

V is TRBV6-6 and J is TRBJ2-4; D is possibly TRBD1 (6 bases). V was cut by 7 bases and J by 2 bases, with 12 bases left in between. CDR1 is MNHNY and CDR2 is SVGAGI in the germline V gene (reference sequence). The CDR3 sequence is 14 residues long. The CDR3 sequence: CASTQDRTKNIQYF. The CDR3 nucleotides are TGTGCCAGCACCCAGGACAGAACCAAAAACATTCAGTACTTC.

This clonotype was seen a few times. The V and J genes are TRBV20-1 and TRBJ2-1; 10 nucleotides match TRBD1. Trimming cost V 5 bases and J 8 bases; bases outside gene matches: 3. Germline V lookup: CDR1 DFQATT, CDR2 SNEGSKA (reference sequence). This CDR3 has 12 amino acids. Written as DNA, the CDR3 is TGCAGTGCTCGACAGGGGGCCCATGAGCAGTTCTTC. Translated, it gives CSARQGAHEQFF.

The V call is TRBV20-1, the J call TRBJ2-3; a weak D match, TRBD2 (6 bases). CDR1 and CDR2 (germline): DFQATT, SNEGSKA (reference sequence). The CDR3 totals 15 residues. CDR3 sequence: CSAQSNSGDTDTQYF. CDR3 sequence (DNA): TGCAGCGCCCAGTCGAATAGCGGAGACACAGATACGCAGTATTTT.

V gene TRBV2 combines with J gene TRBJ2-3; D is unclear. CDR1 is SNHLY and CDR2 is FYNNEI in the germline V gene. Deletions cut 0 bases from V and 14 bases from J, with 18 bases between. This CDR3 comprises 14 residues. This chain's CDR3 is CASSEASVSRYAYF. CDR3 nucleotides: TGTGCCAGCAGTGAAGCAAGCGTCTCCAGATACGCGTATTTT. Filled out from reference TRBV2 and TRBJ2-3, the complete variable domain reads EPEVTQTPSHQVTQMGQEVILRCVPISNHLYFYWYRQILGQKVEFLVSFYNNEISEKSEIFDDQFSVERPDGSNFTLKIRSTKLEDSAMYFCASSEASVSRYAYFGPGTRLTVL.

The V call is TRBV4-1, the J call TRBJ2-1; 8 bases align to TRBD1. The J call may not be correct, given that the DNA end is closer to TRBJ2-7. From germline, CDR1 is MGHRA and CDR2 YSYEKL. This CDR3 is 17 amino acids long. DNA of the CDR3: TGCGCCAGCAGCCGAAAACTCCGACAGGGGATTATCTACGAGCAGTACTTC. Protein: CASSRKLRQGIIYEQYF.

V and J are TRBV27 and TRBJ2-1; D is uncertain. Germline V lookup: CDR1 MNHEY, CDR2 SMNVEV (reference sequence). CDR3 length equals 15 residues. The germline V and J ends were trimmed by 2 bases and 2 bases, with 10 bases remaining between them. CDR3 coding DNA: TGTGCCAGCAGTTTAACTAATTTCGCCTACAATGAGCAGTTCTTC. Encoded protein: CASSLTNFAYNEQFF.

This chain uses TRBV12-3 or TRBV12-4 with TRBJ1-2, with TRBD1 identical over 7 bases. The CDR3 consists of 14 residues. Losses at the gene ends were 6 bases for V and 2 bases for J; bases not matched to a gene: 6. The CDR3 is CASSVSQGNYGYTF. The CDR3 bases are TGTGCCAGCAGCGTTTCACAGGGGAACTATGGCTACACCTTC.

The chain uses TRBV12-3 or TRBV12-4 and TRBJ1-2; D is ambiguous. Trimming pared 7 bases from V and 2 bases from J, leaving 17 bases between. This CDR3 region has 15 residues. In nucleotides, the CDR3 is TGTGCCAGCAACGGAGCCAGGAGGTACAACTATGGCTACACCTTC. Its protein is CASNGARRYNYGYTF.

The rearrangement joins TRBV7-2 to TRBJ1-5, with 10 bases fitting TRBD1. This CDR3 region has 15 residues. Per germline, CDR1 SGHTA and CDR2 FQGNSA. V gave up 5 bases and J gave up 7 bases; unmatched junction bases: 8. This CDR3 is CASSLRQGAQQPQHF. CDR3 DNA: TGTGCCAGCAGCCTAAGACAGGGGGCTCAGCAGCCCCAGCATTTT.

The gene calls are TRBV3-1 and TRBJ2-5; D not certain. V was shortened by 1 base and J by 0 bases, with 6 bases between the two germline ends. There are 14 residues in the CDR3. Germline-derived CDR1 and CDR2 are LGHDT and YNNKEL (reference sequence). In DNA, the CDR3 is TGTGCCAGCAGCCAAGGACATAACCAAGAGACCCAGTACTTC. This gives the protein CASSQGHNQETQYF.

V gene TRBV12-3 or TRBV12-4 combines with J gene TRBJ2-5, with TRBD1 matching over 10 bases. The CDR3 is 18 amino acids. Unmatched junction bases numbered 15, after V lost 5 bases and J lost 3 bases. This CDR3 reads CASSTGTGVLALEETQYF. Written as DNA, the CDR3 is TGTGCCAGCAGTACCGGGACAGGGGTCCTGGCCCTTGAAGAGACCCAGTACTTC.

The chain recombines TRBV11-2 with TRBJ2-1; D may be TRBD2 (5 bases). V lost 3 bases and J lost 7, with 16 bases in between. CDR1 and CDR2 (germline): SGHAT, FQNNGV. This CDR3 spans 15 amino acids. The CDR3 DNA is TGTGCCAGCAGCTTCTCCGGGGTGACCTTAAATGAGCAGTTCTTC. It encodes CASSFSGVTLNEQFF.